These 12 T cell receptor beta chains share one sample of origin, sequenced in a study of T cell clonality in common variable immunodeficiency. The method was immunoSEQ multiplex PCR; TCRdb's version includes in-frame clones alone and lacks a portion of them. There are 40,000 or so clones in the sample, none observed a single time. Sequenced input: peripheral blood mononuclear cells. The receptors were sampled from a person between 18 and 75 years old in good health.

This clone was found many times. The CDR3 end is not reached by the read, which stops 3 residues before it; the germline J gene fills it in. V and J are TRBV20-1 and TRBJ1-6; 8 nucleotides match TRBD1. The CDR3 has 18 residues. Trimming removed 3 bases from V and 0 bases from J; junction bases left unmatched: 10. The V gene's germline CDR1 is DFQATT and CDR2 SNEGSKA (reference sequence). Incomplete CDR3 DNA: TGCAGTGCTAGGGGACAGGCTTTTGGGAGCTCCTATAATTCACCC. It codes for CSARGQAFGSSYNSP. The complete CDR3 protein is CSARGQAFGSSYNSPLHF.

Details on this clone: The CDR3 is cut off 3 residues early in the read; its end comes from the germline J gene. The gene calls are TRBV10-2 and TRBJ1-3; D is ambiguous. V was clipped by 4 bases and J by 1 base, with 5 bases between them. Germline loops: CDR1 WSHSY, CDR2 SAAADI. The CDR3 spans 13 residues. The CDR3 is CASSVLSGNTIYF. The sequenced part of the CDR3 DNA is TGCGCCAGCAGTGTTTTATCTGGAAACACC.

To note about this clone: The read ends 3 residues shy of where the CDR3 ends; the end is completed using the germline J gene. This chain links TRBV7-2 with TRBJ2-3; D possibly corresponds to TRBD1 (6 bases). This CDR3 spans 13 amino acids. Looked up from germline, CDR1 is SGHTA and CDR2 is FQGNSA. The CDR3: CASSSQGGETQYF. The covered CDR3 bases are TGTGCCAGCAGCTCACAGGGTGGAGAGACG.

This clone was recorded many times. The read comes to an end 3 residues before the CDR3 does, leaving the germline J gene to fill in the end. The chain employs TRBV2 and TRBJ2-5; 13 bases fit TRBD2. Germline values: CDR1 SNHLY, CDR2 FYNNEI. V lost 4 bases, J lost 5 bases, and 4 bases stayed unmatched. The CDR3 runs to 15 residues. CDR3 region: CASSGTSGSSETQYF. CDR3 bases read: TGTGCCAGCAGTGGGACTAGCGGGAGTTCGGAGACC. The whole variable domain, remainder taken from reference TRBV2 and TRBJ2-5, is EPEVTQTPSHQVTQMGQEVILRCVPISNHLYFYWYRQILGQKVEFLVSFYNNEISEKSEIFDDQFSVERPDGSNFTLKIRSTKLEDSAMYFCASSGTSGSSETQYFGPGTRLLVL.

This clone was detected ten times or more. Sequencing ends 3 residues short of the CDR3 end; the germline J gene provides the rest. The J gene is TRBJ2-3, the V gene TRBV5-1; D is undetermined. The CDR3 spans 14 residues. The germline V gene encodes CDR1 SGHRS and CDR2 YFSETQ. The sequenced part of the CDR3 DNA is TGCGCCAGCAGCCCACCAGACACAGAAGAGACG. Translation: CASSPPDTEET. In full, the CDR3 reads CASSPPDTEETQYF.

In its sample, this clone was seen many times. The read finishes 3 residues shy of the CDR3 end, and the germline J gene is used to complete it. The chain employs TRBV5-1 and TRBJ1-5; 9 bases fit TRBD1. The J segment lost 1 base and the V segment lost 4 bases, leaving 3 bases of the junction unmatched. Germline CDR1 is SGHRS and CDR2 is YFSETQ. The CDR3 is 15 residues long. CDR3 region: CASSLTGGSNQPQHF. The CDR3 bases that were read are TGCGCCAGCAGCCTGACAGGGGGAAGCAATCAGCCC.

This clone was observed many times. The read terminates 3 residues ahead of where the CDR3 ends, so the germline J gene completes it. This rearrangement joins TRBV15 to TRBJ2-3; the D gene is possibly TRBD2 (6 bases). Trimming removed 0 bases at V and 0 bases at J, with 10 bases between. The CDR3 extends over 16 amino acids. From germline, CDR1 is LNHNV and CDR2 YYDKDF (reference sequence). The CDR3 DNA, read in part, is TGTGCCACCAGCAGAGATCGTAGCGGAAGCACAGATACG. It translates to CATSRDRSGSTDT. The whole CDR3 region reads CATSRDRSGSTDTQYF.

This clone has more than one count but fewer than ten. The read gets to within 3 residues of the CDR3 end, and the germline J gene fills in the rest. V gene TRBV18 combines with J gene TRBJ1-2; no clear D gene. Germline V lookup: CDR1 KGHSH, CDR2 LQKENI. The CDR3 loop spans 14 amino acids. Here the CDR3 reads CASSQASEYNDYTF. Incomplete CDR3 DNA: TGTGCCAGCTCCCAGGCTAGCGAGTACAATGAC.

This clone was detected ten times or more. CDR3 bases read: TGCGCCAGCAGCACGGGACTCTACTCTGGGGCCAACGTG. This encodes CASSTGLYSGANV. The whole CDR3 sequence is CASSTGLYSGANVLFF. V and J are TRBV5-1 and TRBJ2-2; perhaps TRBD2 as D (6 bases). The read ends 3 residues early relative to the CDR3; the germline J gene fills the gap. In germline, CDR1 is SGHRS, CDR2 YFSETQ. This CDR3 comprises 16 residues.

In its sample, this clone was seen many times. The CDR3 end falls 3 residues outside the read, so it is completed with the germline J gene. The V and J genes are TRBV20-1 and TRBJ1-5; TRBD1 is a possible D gene (5 bases). Trimming shortened V by 5 bases and J by 2 bases, and 16 bases separated the two germline ends. The CDR3 spans 15 residues. Germline V lookup: CDR1 DFQATT, CDR2 SNEGSKA (reference sequence). CDR3 DNA (partial): TGCAGTGCTCGTTTCCAGGGATTCGGCAATCAGCCC. This codes for CSARFQGFGNQP. The full CDR3 is CSARFQGFGNQPQHF.

The sample holds many counts of this clone. The CDR3 is cut off 3 residues early in the read; its end comes from the germline J gene. The chain carries TRBV7-2 and TRBJ1-5, with 9 positions matching TRBD1. In germline, CDR1 is SGHTA, CDR2 FQGNSA. After removal of 5 bases from V and 3 bases from J, the junction contained 5 bases not matched to a gene. The CDR3 runs 15 residues. The sequenced part of the CDR3 DNA is TGTGCCAGCAGCCCAGGGACAGGGTACAATCAGCCC. It is translated as CASSPGTGYNQP. The whole CDR3 sequence is CASSPGTGYNQPQHF.

This clone was detected many times. Read sequence stops 3 residues before the CDR3 end, and the germline J gene provides the missing end. V usage is TRBV7-3 and J usage is TRBJ2-6, with TRBD2 matching 7 bases. Germline loops: CDR1 SGHTA, CDR2 FQGTGA. J gave up 0 bases and V 5 bases, and 1 base lay outside the gene matches. The CDR3 has 15 amino acids. CDR3 DNA (partial): TGTGCCAGCAGCCCTAGCGGCTCTGGGGCCAACGTC. Protein product: CASSPSGSGANV. The full CDR3 sequence reads CASSPSGSGANVLTF.